One and the same sample provided the 16 T cell receptor beta chains below, sequenced in a study of liver allograft versus peripheral blood T cells. Across the study: Recipients' peripheral blood T cell receptor repertoires were compared with those in transplanted livers.

A single record per CDR3 protein comes from TCRdb applying MiXCR to the reads. In the table there are some 10,000 distinct CDR3 sequences, less than 30% of which are singletons. The source is a human patient who had a liver transplant. Some T cells may originate from the graft donor.

This sequence joins TRBV5-6 and TRBJ1-3; TRBD1 might be the D (6 bases). V dropped 4 bases and J dropped 9 bases, with 11 bases sitting between them. This CDR3 has 12 residues. Germline CDR1 is SGHDT and CDR2 is YYEEEE. CDR3 sequence (DNA): TGTGCCAGCAGCGTTGGACAGCGCACCATATATTTT. Residues: CASSVGQRTIYF.

This clonotype is medium-sized in the sample. The gene calls are TRBV7-2 and TRBJ1-6; the match to TRBD1 covers 9 bases. The CDR3 spans 16 residues. V trimming: 5 bases; J trimming: 6 bases; junction bases outside the gene matches: 8. Germline CDR1 SGHTA, CDR2 FQGNSA. Here the CDR3 reads CASSPYRGLVNSPLHF. CDR3 bases: TGTGCCAGCAGCCCCTACAGGGGGCTCGTTAATTCACCCCTCCACTTT. The full variable domain, with the rest looked up from reference TRBV7-2 and TRBJ1-6, is GAGVSQSPSNKVTEKGKDVELRCDPISGHTALYWYRQSLGQGLEFLIYFQGNSAPDKSGLPSDRFSAERTGGSVSTLTIQRTQQEDSAVYLCASSPYRGLVNSPLHFGNGTRLTVT.

This clonotype showed up just a few times. The chain joins TRBV5-6 to TRBJ1-2, with TRBD1 as a possible D gene (5 bases). The CDR3 spans 15 residues. Germline CDR1 SGHDT, CDR2 YYEEEE. V dropped 4 bases and J dropped 0 bases, with 13 bases sitting between them. In DNA, the CDR3 is TGTGCCAGCAGCCCTGGGGGGGGAACTAACTATGGCTACACCTTC. Its translation is CASSPGGGTNYGYTF.

The V and J genes are TRBV25-1 and TRBJ2-7, with unresolved D. This CDR3 has 14 residues. CDR1 and CDR2 from the germline V gene are MGHDK and SYGVNS. Trimming stripped 4 bases from V and 0 bases from J, with 10 bases between. CDR3 protein: CASSGRILSYEQYF. In DNA, the CDR3 is TGTGCCAGCAGTGGCCGGATCCTCTCCTACGAGCAGTACTTC.

This clonotype was found a few times. This chain links TRBV28 with TRBJ1-6; TRBD1 might be the D (6 bases). Trimming cost V 5 bases and J 3 bases, with 14 bases left between them. Germline CDR1 and CDR2: MDHEN and SYDVKM. The CDR3 extends over 16 amino acids. CDR3 bases: TGTGCCAGCAGTCAAGGGGGTACAAGCTATAATTCACCCCTCCACTTT. Protein product: CASSQGGTSYNSPLHF. Based on the CDR3 plus reference TRBV28 and TRBJ1-6, the full variable domain is DVKVTQSSRYLVKRTGEKVFLECVQDMDHENMFWYRQDPGLGLRLIYFSYDVKMKEKGDIPEGYSVSREKKERFSLILESASTNQTSMYLCASSQGGTSYNSPLHFGNGTRLTVT.

Sample share makes this clonotype medium-sized. The chain employs TRBV5-6 and TRBJ2-7; TRBD2 might be the D (5 bases). The germline gives CDR1 SGHDT, CDR2 YYEEEE. V dropped 3 bases and J dropped 3 bases, with 10 bases sitting between them. This CDR3 has 13 residues. The CDR3 region has the DNA TGTGCCAGCAGCTCAGGACTGTTCTACGAGCAGTACTTC. This gives the protein CASSSGLFYEQYF.

This clonotype is labeled as medium-sized (0.01 to 0.1%). The chain employs TRBV5-6 and TRBJ1-3; TRBD1 might be the D (6 bases). V dropped 0 bases and J dropped 6 bases, with 10 bases sitting between them. The germline gives CDR1 SGHDT, CDR2 YYEEEE. This CDR3 spans 14 amino acids. The CDR3 is CASSLVGGENTIYF. The CDR3 nucleotides are TGTGCCAGCAGCTTGGTGGGGGGCGAAAACACCATATATTTT.

This clonotype occurred a few times. In DNA form, the CDR3 reads TGTGCCAGCAGCTTAGGACCGCGTGGCGGCTACACCTTC. The encoded protein is CASSLGPRGGYTF. V usage is TRBV7-2 and J usage is TRBJ1-2; no firm D call. With 1 base removed from V and 8 bases from J, the gap between germline ends came to 11 bases. CDR1 SGHTA and CDR2 FQGNSA come from the germline V gene. The length of the CDR3 is 13 residues.

This clonotype was detected a few times. The chain employs TRBV6-5 and TRBJ1-2, with D possibly being TRBD1 (6 bases). CDR1 is MNHEY, CDR2 SVGAGI, per germline. The CDR3 runs to 14 residues. V lost 2 bases to trimming and J lost 5 bases, with 12 bases between them. CDR3 in DNA: TGTGCCAGCAGTTACAGGGTAACAGGGTATGGCTACACCTTC. This sequence encodes CASSYRVTGYGYTF.

By share, this clonotype ranks as medium-sized. This chain uses TRBV18 with TRBJ1-1; the D is unclear. Trimming removed 2 bases from V and 8 bases from J, with 12 bases in between. The CDR3 is 13 amino acids. CDR1 is KGHSH, CDR2 LQKENI, per germline. DNA for the CDR3: TGTGCCAGCTCACCATTAACCATCTCCGAAGCTTTCTTT. Translated: CASSPLTISEAFF.

In its sample, this clonotype was seen a few times. The chain links TRBV7-3 to TRBJ1-1; possible D gene TRBD1, 5 bases. Germline CDR1 is SGHTA and CDR2 is FQGTGA. The CDR3 spans 16 residues. Trimming took off 0 bases at V and 0 bases at J, with 11 bases between the two ends. Here the CDR3 reads CASSLTGGGLNTEAFF. The CDR3 DNA follows: TGTGCCAGCAGCTTAACAGGTGGGGGGTTGAACACTGAAGCTTTCTTT.

By its share, this clonotype is medium-sized (0.01 to 0.1%). This chain joins TRBV6-6 and TRBJ1-2, with 8 bases identical to TRBD1. After removal of 2 bases from V and 4 bases from J, the junction contained 12 bases not matched to a gene. Germline V gives CDR1 MNHNY, CDR2 SVGAGI (reference sequence). The CDR3 length is 17 residues. The CDR3 sequence is CASSYGPEGRGPYGYTF. The CDR3, as DNA: TGTGCCAGCAGTTACGGTCCCGAAGGCAGGGGGCCCTATGGCTACACCTTC.

This rearrangement joins TRBV20-1 to TRBJ1-3, with TRBD1 matching 7 bases. The CDR3 totals 14 residues. Germline CDR1 DFQATT, CDR2 SNEGSKA (reference sequence). J was trimmed by 4 bases and V by 0 bases; bases with no gene match: 3. The chain's CDR3 is CSARDRTGGNTIYF. In DNA form, the CDR3 reads TGCAGTGCTAGAGATCGGACAGGAGGAAACACCATATATTTT.

In its sample, this clonotype ranks as medium-sized. The chain couples TRBV18 to TRBJ1-5, with D perhaps TRBD1 (6 bases). The germline gives CDR1 KGHSH, CDR2 LQKENI. V was pared by 3 bases and J by 2 bases, with 14 bases between. The CDR3 consists of 16 residues. In nucleotides, the CDR3 is TGTGCCAGCTCACCGACAGGAACATTAGGCAATCAGCCCCAGCATTTT. Translating gives CASSPTGTLGNQPQHF.

The rearrangement uses TRBV12-3 or TRBV12-4 and TRBJ1-1; TRBD1 matches at 7 bases. Trimming at V came to 5 bases and at J to 3 bases, leaving 12 bases not matched to a gene. This CDR3 spans 16 amino acids. In nucleotides, the CDR3 is TGTGCCAGCAGTGGGACAGCTCCTCGGGGGGACACTGAAGCTTTCTTT. Protein: CASSGTAPRGDTEAFF.

A remark on this clonotype: With a much larger clone just one base away, this may be a read error. V gene TRBV5-4 combines with J gene TRBJ1-1; D is uncertain. The ends were cut back, 7 bases at V and 1 base at J, with 14 bases in the middle. This CDR3 has 14 amino acids. Germline V gene lookup returns CDR1 SGHNT and CDR2 YYREEE (reference sequence). Here the CDR3 reads CASAESIGNTEAFF. CDR3 sequence (DNA): TGTGCCAGCGCCGAGTCCATCGGGAACACTGAAGCTTTCTTT.